A single sample gave rise to the 18 T cell receptor beta chains below, sequenced in a study of cytomegalovirus exposure and HLA in healthy donors. PCR involved 60 Vbeta and 13 Jbeta primers. The protocol was immunoSEQ multiplex PCR, while the TCRdb copy is restricted to in-frame clones and leaves out a portion. The listing contains approximately 110,000 clones. Input material: PBMCs. The receptor source for this set is a man younger than 35 in good health and CMV-seronegative.

The chain recombines TRBV11-3 with TRBJ2-2; D possibly corresponds to TRBD1 (6 bases). This CDR3 comprises 14 residues. Per the germline V gene, CDR1 is SGHNT and CDR2 is YENEEA. The germline V and J ends were trimmed by 7 bases and 1 base, with 10 bases remaining between them. The CDR3 DNA reads TGTGCCAGCACCGTGACAGGGAACACCGGGGAGCTGTTTTTT. Translation gives CASTVTGNTGELFF. The full variable domain, completed using reference TRBV11-3 and TRBJ2-2, is EAGVVQSPRYKIIEKKQPVAFWCNPISGHNTLYWYLQNLGQGPELLIRYENEEAVDDSQLPKDRFSAERLKGVDSTLKIQPAELGDSAVYLCASTVTGNTGELFFGEGSRLTVL.

This sequence joins TRBV28 and TRBJ1-2; tentative D call: TRBD1 (6 bases). CDR3 size: 16 residues. Germline lookup yields CDR1 MDHEN and CDR2 SYDVKM. Deletions cut 5 bases from V and 5 bases from J, with 21 bases between. CDR3 DNA: TGTGCCAGCAGTAAGGGAACTAACAGGGTTACATATGGCTACACCTTC. Its protein product is CASSKGTNRVTYGYTF.

The V call is TRBV6-4, the J call TRBJ1-1; no clear D. This CDR3 contains 15 residues. The germline V gene has CDR1 MRHNA and CDR2 SNTAGT. Trimming pared 3 bases from V and 0 bases from J, leaving 11 bases between. The CDR3 spells CASSEEPLMNTEAFF. CDR3 bases: TGTGCCAGCAGTGAAGAGCCTCTCATGAACACTGAAGCTTTCTTT.

The chain has TRBV30 and TRBJ2-7, with D possibly matching TRBD1 (5 bases). Per germline, CDR1 GTSNPN and CDR2 SVGIG (reference sequence). The CDR3 is made up of 15 amino acids. Trimming stripped 2 bases from V and 12 bases from J, with 26 bases between. The CDR3 bases are TGTGCCTGGAGTTTCGCCACAGGCATGACTTCGTGGGTGTACTTC. It translates to CAWSFATGMTSWVYF.

The chain couples TRBV5-1 to TRBJ1-4, with D perhaps TRBD1 (6 bases). Germline V lookup: CDR1 SGHRS, CDR2 YFSETQ. V lost 0 bases and J 6 bases, leaving 12 bases between the germline ends. The CDR3 is 15 amino acids. Here the CDR3 DNA reads TGCGCCAGCAGCTTGGAAGGGGGTCGGGATGAAAAACTGTTTTTT. Translated: CASSLEGGRDEKLFF.

This chain connects TRBV30 to TRBJ2-1; 11 nucleotides match TRBD2. Germline V lookup: CDR1 GTSNPN, CDR2 SVGIG (reference sequence). J lost 8 bases, V lost 3 bases, and 6 bases had no gene match. The CDR3 is made up of 14 amino acids. The DNA of the CDR3 is TGTGCCTGGAGGGGGCTAGCGGGAGGTCATGAGCAGTTCTTC. Protein: CAWRGLAGGHEQFF.

The chain recombines TRBV10-3 with TRBJ2-3, with D perhaps matching TRBD2 (5 bases). The CDR3 runs to 14 residues. Germline CDR1 and CDR2: ENHRY and SYGVKD. V was cut by 3 bases and J by 1 base, with 8 bases left in between. CDR3 DNA: TGTGCCATCAGTGAAGCGGTAGGCACAGATACGCAGTATTTT. Residues: CAISEAVGTDTQYF.

V is TRBV5-1 and J is TRBJ2-3; no firm D call. This CDR3 comprises 12 residues. V was clipped by 5 bases and J by 0 bases, with 4 bases between them. Germline CDR1 reads SGHRS; CDR2 reads YFSETQ. The CDR3 DNA sequence: TGCGCCAGCAGATATAGCACAGATACGCAGTATTTT. Its protein is CASRYSTDTQYF.

This sequence joins TRBV11-2 and TRBJ2-7, with D perhaps matching TRBD1 (6 bases). V was shortened by 1 base and J by 2 bases, with 12 bases between the two germline ends. CDR1 is SGHAT and CDR2 is FQNNGV in the germline V gene. The CDR3 spans 15 residues. The CDR3 nucleotides are TGTGCCAGCAGCTTAGCATCGGCAGGGGCCTACGAGCAGTACTTC. It is translated as CASSLASAGAYEQYF.

Comments on this clone: The sample carries other DNA sequences with the same CDR3. The chain is built from TRBV5-1 and TRBJ2-7, with D perhaps matching TRBD2 (6 bases). Germline CDR1 SGHRS, CDR2 YFSETQ. V lost 5 bases, J lost 6 bases, and 15 bases lay in between. CDR3 size: 13 residues. The CDR3 DNA sequence: TGCGCCAGCAGTGTGAGCGGGTCGACCGAGCAGTACTTC. Residues: CASSVSGSTEQYF.

V is TRBV5-4 and J is TRBJ2-3; a weak D match, TRBD1 (6 bases). V was shortened by 4 bases and J by 2 bases, with 8 bases between the two germline ends. CDR1 is SGHNT, CDR2 YYREEE, per germline (reference sequence). The CDR3 sequence is 13 residues long. The chain's CDR3 is CASSGTYTDTQYF. The CDR3 bases are TGTGCCAGCAGCGGGACATACACAGATACGCAGTATTTT.

The chain joins TRBV25-1 to TRBJ2-1; 8 bases are shared with TRBD2. This CDR3 contains 17 residues. After removal of 4 bases from V and 3 bases from J, the junction contained 11 bases not matched to a gene. The germline gives CDR1 MGHDK, CDR2 SYGVNS. CDR3 bases: TGTGCCAGCAGTGGATGGCGAGAGGCGGGGGGCTACAATGAGCAGTTCTTC. Protein product: CASSGWREAGGYNEQFF. Full variable domain (rest looked up from reference TRBV25-1 and TRBJ2-1): EADIYQTPRYLVIGTGKKITLECSQTMGHDKMYWYQQDPGMELHLIHYSYGVNSTEKGDLSSESTVSRIRTEHFPLTLESARPSHTSQYLCASSGWREAGGYNEQFFGPGTRLTVL.

The gene calls are TRBV4-1 and TRBJ1-2, with a weak D call TRBD1 (5 bases). CDR3 length: 17 residues. Germline CDR1 is MGHRA and CDR2 is YSYEKL. V lost 1 base and J 8 bases, leaving 23 bases between the germline ends. The DNA for the CDR3 is TGCGCCAGCAGCCAAGTGGCCTCCGGGGGGGACGTATGGGGCTACACCTTC. This translates into CASSQVASGGDVWGYTF.

The chain links TRBV9 to TRBJ2-3, with TRBD2 matching over 12 bases. V gave up 0 bases and J gave up 4 bases; unmatched junction bases: 6. The CDR3 spans 17 residues. Germline V lookup: CDR1 SGDLS, CDR2 YYNGEE. In DNA form, the CDR3 reads TGTGCCAGCAGCGTAGGACTAGCGGGAGTCCAACCAGATACGCAGTATTTT. Its translation is CASSVGLAGVQPDTQYF.

This rearrangement joins TRBV9 to TRBJ2-1, with 8 bases lining up with TRBD2. Trimming at V came to 6 bases and at J to 2 bases, leaving 7 bases not matched to a gene. This CDR3 spans 15 amino acids. The germline CDR1 and CDR2 sequences are SGDLS and YYNGEE. Here the CDR3 reads CASTHREGTYNEQFF. CDR3 bases: TGTGCCAGCACCCACCGGGAGGGGACCTACAATGAGCAGTTCTTC.

This rearrangement joins TRBV2 to TRBJ1-1; TRBD1 agrees at 8 bases. The CDR3 is made up of 15 amino acids. The germline gives CDR1 SNHLY, CDR2 FYNNEI. The junction had 13 bases not matched to a gene; V was cut back by 6 bases and J by 7 bases. The CDR3 loop reads CASSSIGQGGVEAFF. CDR3 bases: TGTGCCAGCAGCTCCATAGGACAGGGTGGTGTTGAAGCTTTCTTT.

The rearrangement uses TRBV11-2 and TRBJ2-7, with a weak D call TRBD1 (5 bases). The CDR3 is 14 residues long. Between the trimmed V and J ends, which lost 0 bases and 7 bases, there was a span of 13 bases. CDR1 is SGHAT, CDR2 FQNNGV, per germline. The DNA of the CDR3 is TGTGCCAGCAGCTTAGAGACGACAGTTGGGGAGCAGTACTTC. The encoded protein is CASSLETTVGEQYF.

The chain is built from TRBV5-6 and TRBJ1-1; TRBD1 aligns across 8 bases. The CDR3 length is 17 residues. After removal of 4 bases from V and 0 bases from J, the junction contained 11 bases not matched to a gene. Germline-derived CDR1 and CDR2 are SGHDT and YYEEEE. DNA of the CDR3: TGTGCCAGCAGCCCGAGACAGGGGATCGGGCTGAACACTGAAGCTTTCTTT. Its protein product is CASSPRQGIGLNTEAFF.